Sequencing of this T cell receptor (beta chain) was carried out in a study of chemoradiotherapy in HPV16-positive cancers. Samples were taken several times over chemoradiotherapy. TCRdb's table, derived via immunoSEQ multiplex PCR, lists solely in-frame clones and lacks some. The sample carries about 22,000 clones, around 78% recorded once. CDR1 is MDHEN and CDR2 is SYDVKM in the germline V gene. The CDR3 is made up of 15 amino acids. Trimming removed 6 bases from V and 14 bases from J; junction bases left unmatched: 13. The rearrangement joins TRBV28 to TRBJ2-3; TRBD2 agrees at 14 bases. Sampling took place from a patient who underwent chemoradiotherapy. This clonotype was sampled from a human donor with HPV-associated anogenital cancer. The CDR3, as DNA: TGTGCCAGCAGCCCGACTAGCGGGAGGGCCTTTGGGCTGTATTTT. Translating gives CASSPTSGRAFGLYF.